This record looks at one TCR beta chain sequence and its context. Its specificity is not known. This PCR relied on a set of 60 Vbeta primers and 13 Jbeta primers. Here immunoSEQ multiplex PCR was the method, and the copy in TCRdb shows in-frame clones only, minus some. The repertoire holds under 200,000 clones, with 84% as singletons. This specimen belongs to a study of cytomegalovirus exposure and HLA in healthy donors. The study's findings and limits: Beyond CMV serostatus, there was no information to go on about immune exposure. Diagnosis of cytomegalovirus status made by the classifier reportedly showed high specificity and sensitivity. A likely sequencing artifact accounted for one observed cluster of highly shared sequence variants. A later analysis showed HLA-associated TCR beta chains outstripping equally common others in clonal expansion.

This CDR3 has 14 amino acids. Germline V lookup: CDR1 LNHDA, CDR2 SQIVND (reference sequence). V was cut by 1 base and J by 4 bases, with 7 bases left in between. This receptor was identified in a young man in good health and CMV-seronegative. J is TRBJ2-2 and V is TRBV19; D unclear. Sequencing input: PBMCs. CDR3 in amino acids: CASSIAGFTGELFF. CDR3 nucleotide sequence: TGTGCCAGTAGTATAGCCGGGTTCACCGGGGAGCTGTTTTTT.